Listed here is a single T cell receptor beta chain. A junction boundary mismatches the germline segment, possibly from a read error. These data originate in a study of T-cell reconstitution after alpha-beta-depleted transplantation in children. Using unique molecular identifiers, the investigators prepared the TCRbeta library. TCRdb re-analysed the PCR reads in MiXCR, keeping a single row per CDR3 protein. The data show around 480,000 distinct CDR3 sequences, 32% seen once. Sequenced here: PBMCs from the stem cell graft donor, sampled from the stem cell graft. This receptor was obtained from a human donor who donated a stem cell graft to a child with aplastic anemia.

The CDR3 sequence: CSARSQKTQYF. The CDR3 DNA reads TGCAGTGCTAGATCCCAAAAGACCCAGTACTTC. The chain couples TRBV20-1 to TRBJ2-5, with D hard to call. CDR1 and CDR2 (germline): DFQATT, SNEGSKA (reference sequence). The CDR3 runs to 11 residues.